Detailed here is one T cell receptor (beta chain). Its antigen is not identified. These data belong to a study of Tregs in tolerant kidney transplant recipients. Study-level results: Findings come from small patient numbers and require larger validation.

Clones were sequenced by immunoSEQ multiplex PCR, and TCRdb holds only the in-frame ones, with some missing. The top ten hold approximately 0.35% of the sample, which has 75,000 to 80,000 clones, around 93% seen once. Unstimulated regulatory T cells (CD4+CD25+CD127-), CD4+CD25- non-regulatory cells, CD4 and CD8 cells were FACS-sorted from thawed PBMCs. The CDR3 extends over 15 amino acids. CDR1 SEHNR and CDR2 FQNEAQ come from the germline V gene (reference sequence). V was pared by 3 bases and J by 3 bases, with 2 bases of the junction left unmatched. The rearrangement uses TRBV7-9 and TRBJ2-2, with 9 positions matching TRBD1. The TCR originated in a human donor who received a combined kidney and bone marrow transplant. The starting material was Tregs from blood, obtained before the transplant. For the CDR3, the DNA is TGTGCCAGCAGCTTGGGACAGGGTTACACCGGGGAGCTGTTTTTT. This sequence encodes CASSLGQGYTGELFF.